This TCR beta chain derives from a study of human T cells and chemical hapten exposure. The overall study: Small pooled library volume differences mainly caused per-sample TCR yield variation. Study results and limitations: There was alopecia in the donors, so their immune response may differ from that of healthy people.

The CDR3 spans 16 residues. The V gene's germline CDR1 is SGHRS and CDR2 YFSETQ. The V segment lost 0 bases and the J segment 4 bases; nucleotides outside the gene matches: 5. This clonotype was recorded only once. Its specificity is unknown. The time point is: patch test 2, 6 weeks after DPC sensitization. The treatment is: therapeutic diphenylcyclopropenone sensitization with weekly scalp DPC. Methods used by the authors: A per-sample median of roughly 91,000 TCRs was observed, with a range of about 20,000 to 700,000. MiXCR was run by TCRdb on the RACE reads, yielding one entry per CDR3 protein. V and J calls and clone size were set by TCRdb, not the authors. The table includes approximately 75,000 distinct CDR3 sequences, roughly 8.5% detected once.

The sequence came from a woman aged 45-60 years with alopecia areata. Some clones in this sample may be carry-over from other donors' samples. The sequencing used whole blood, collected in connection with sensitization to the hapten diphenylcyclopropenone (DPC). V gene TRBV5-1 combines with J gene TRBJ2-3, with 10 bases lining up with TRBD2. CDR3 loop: CASSLDPSGSSDTQYF. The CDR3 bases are TGCGCCAGCAGCTTGGATCCTAGCGGGAGCTCAGATACGCAGTATTTT. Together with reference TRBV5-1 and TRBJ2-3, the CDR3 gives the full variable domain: KAGVTQTPRYLIKTRGQQVTLSCSPISGHRSVSWYQQTPGQGLQFLFEYFSETQRNKGNFPGRFSGRQFSNSRSEMNVSTLELGDSALYLCASSLDPSGSSDTQYFGPGTRLTVL.